These 6 T cell receptor beta chains were sequenced from one sample in a study of brain T cells in children with intractable seizures. The data were produced by immunoSEQ multiplex PCR, yet TCRdb's version contains in-frame clones alone and is incomplete. The sample lists roughly 80,000 clones, around 91% occurring once. The sequencing used peripheral blood, collected at surgery. Receptors originate from a girl between 2 and 10 years old with Rasmussen encephalitis and intractable seizures.

The chain recombines TRBV6-2 or TRBV6-3 with TRBJ1-5; 8 bases line up with TRBD1. Germline V CDR1 and CDR2: MNHEY, SVGEGT. This CDR3 comprises 17 residues. After removal of 2 bases from V and 3 bases from J, the junction contained 9 bases not matched to a gene. The CDR3 is CASSYRAGGADNQPQHF. The CDR3 DNA follows: TGTGCCAGCAGTTACAGAGCAGGGGGCGCCGACAATCAGCCCCAGCATTTT.

The gene calls are TRBV27 and TRBJ1-2; 9 bases are a match to TRBD1. Germline CDR1 is MNHEY and CDR2 is SMNVEV (reference sequence). The junction had 6 bases not matched to a gene; V was cut back by 6 bases and J by 7 bases. The CDR3 has 13 amino acids. CDR3 sequence: CASRETGGGGYTF. As DNA, the CDR3 is TGTGCCAGCAGGGAGACAGGGGGAGGTGGCTACACCTTC.

This clone appeared a single time. This chain connects TRBV19 to TRBJ1-1; D call uncertain. The CDR3 contains 12 residues. The V gene lost 0 bases and the J gene lost 7 bases, with 6 bases spanning the gap. Germline CDR1 LNHDA, CDR2 SQIVND (reference sequence). Written as DNA, the CDR3 is TGTGCCAGTAGTATAGATCCGGGTGAAGCTTTCTTT. It is translated as CASSIDPGEAFF.

V is TRBV7-2 and J is TRBJ2-5, with D maybe TRBD2 (5 bases). Germline CDR1 SGHTA, CDR2 FQGNSA. Deletions cut 5 bases from V and 4 bases from J, with 17 bases between. This CDR3 has 15 amino acids. CDR3 loop: CASSQGGSAAETQYF. CDR3 DNA: TGTGCCAGCAGCCAAGGAGGCAGTGCGGCAGAGACCCAGTACTTC.

This clone was counted between two and nine times. The V and J genes are TRBV6-6 and TRBJ1-5; 10 bases are a match to TRBD1. Germline V gives CDR1 MNHNY, CDR2 SVGAGI (reference sequence). J lost 2 bases, V lost 5 bases, and 6 bases had no gene match. CDR3 length: 16 amino acids. CDR3 in amino acids: CASSRQGAGGNQPQHF. The DNA for the CDR3 is TGTGCCAGCAGTAGACAGGGGGCAGGAGGCAATCAGCCCCAGCATTTT.

V is TRBV7-2 and J is TRBJ2-5; TRBD2 matches 10 bases. There are 14 residues in the CDR3. V shed 6 bases and J 5 bases; nucleotides not matched to a gene: 6. Per germline, CDR1 SGHTA and CDR2 FQGNSA. DNA of the CDR3: TGTGCCAGCAGACACAGCGGGAGGGCGGAGACCCAGTACTTC. Its protein product is CASRHSGRAETQYF.